The rows below give T cell receptor beta chains drawn from one sample of a study of cytomegalovirus exposure and HLA in healthy donors. Clones were sequenced by immunoSEQ multiplex PCR, and TCRdb holds only the in-frame ones, with some missing. The sample lists about 93,000 clones, approximately 69% occurring once. Sequencing was done on a sample of PBMCs. These receptors all come from a boy younger than 18 in good health and CMV-seropositive. Both conserved end residues are part of each CDR3. A D gene is named only where the DNA matches it firmly. Rows give clone size only sometimes, using once, few, many, or a class for an expanded clone.

cdr3_aa	cdr3_nt	v_call	clone_size	j_call	cdr3_length	d_call
CASSAAGGADTQYF	TGTGCCAGCAGCGCCGCCGGGGGGGCAGATACGCAGTATTTT	TRBV9	few	TRBJ2-3	14	TRBD2
CASSPTSGGETQYF	TGTGCCAGCAGCCCCACGTCTGGGGGGGAGACCCAGTACTTC	TRBV9	NA	TRBJ2-5	14	NA
CASSLGQGRYEQYF	TGCGCCAGCAGCCTCGGACAGGGGCGCTACGAGCAGTACTTC	TRBV5-1	NA	TRBJ2-7	14	TRBD1
CSASRNTEAFF	TGCAGTGCTAGCAGGAACACTGAAGCTTTCTTT	TRBV20-1	NA	TRBJ1-1	11	NA
CASSQEFASRFNEQFF	TGTGCCAGCAGCCAAGAATTCGCTAGCAGGTTCAATGAGCAGTTCTTC	TRBV4-2	NA	TRBJ2-1	16	NA
CASSTTGGTNEKLFF	TGCGCCAGCAGCACAACAGGGGGAACTAATGAAAAACTGTTTTTT	TRBV5-1	NA	TRBJ1-4	15	TRBD1
CASSGRQGANTGELFF	TGTGCCAGCAGTGGGCGACAGGGCGCGAACACCGGGGAGCTGTTTTTT	TRBV25-1	NA	TRBJ2-2	16	TRBD1
CASSYGLAGDTDTQYF	TGTGCCAGCAGTTACGGGCTAGCGGGAGACACAGATACGCAGTATTTT	TRBV6-5	few	TRBJ2-3	16	TRBD2
CASSGGSGELFF	TGTGCCAGCAGCGGGGGGTCCGGGGAGCTGTTTTTT	TRBV11-3	NA	TRBJ2-2	12	NA
CASSSDRVGGYTF	TGTGCCAGCAGCTCGGACAGGGTCGGTGGCTACACCTTC	TRBV11-2	NA	TRBJ1-2	13	TRBD1
CASPMRGKSYEQYF	TGTGCCAGCCCCATGCGGGGAAAGAGCTACGAGCAGTACTTC	TRBV6-4	NA	TRBJ2-7	14	NA
CASSEDRVPYGYTF	TGTGCCAGCAGTGAGGACAGGGTACCCTATGGCTACACCTTC	TRBV6-1	NA	TRBJ1-2	14	TRBD1
CASTQRDFYGYTF	TGTGCCAGCACCCAACGGGATTTCTATGGCTACACCTTC	TRBV6-1	few	TRBJ1-2	13	NA
CASSQDRPSTDTQYF	TGCGCCAGCAGCCAAGACAGGCCAAGCACAGATACGCAGTATTTT	TRBV4-3	NA	TRBJ2-3	15	NA
CAWTGSPHYGYPF	TGTGCCTGGACTGGGAGCCCCCACTATGGCTACCCCTTC	TRBV30	NA	TRBJ1-2	13	NA
CASSIRTGGGTEAFF	TGTGCCAGTAGTATTAGGACAGGGGGCGGCACTGAAGCTTTCTTT	TRBV19	NA	TRBJ1-1	15	TRBD1
CASSQQGIDYGYTF	TGTGCCAGCAGCCAACAGGGAATTGACTATGGCTACACCTTC	TRBV27	NA	TRBJ1-2	14	NA
CASSANRGSTDTQYF	TGTGCCAGCAGTGCGAACAGGGGTAGCACAGATACGCAGTATTTT	TRBV6-1	NA	TRBJ2-3	15	TRBD1
CSGQMEEKLFF	TGCAGCGGACAGATGGAGGAAAAACTGTTTTTT	TRBV29-1	NA	TRBJ1-4	11	NA
CASSSRQGNQPQHF	TGTGCCAGCAGCTCCCGACAGGGAAATCAGCCCCAGCATTTT	TRBV11-2	NA	TRBJ1-5	14	TRBD1
CASSPWGVYNEKLFF	TGTGCCAGCAGTCCCTGGGGGGTGTATAATGAAAAACTGTTTTTT	TRBV27	few	TRBJ1-4	15	NA
CAWSGARGPFPLHF	TGTGCCTGGAGTGGGGCAAGGGGGCCGTTTCCCCTCCACTTT	TRBV30	few	TRBJ1-6	14	TRBD1
CASNTDRGRRDTQYF	TGTGCCAGCAACACGGACAGGGGGCGCCGGGATACGCAGTATTTT	TRBV2	NA	TRBJ2-3	15	TRBD1
CSVEENRGGTEAFF	TGCAGCGTTGAAGAGAACAGGGGGGGCACTGAAGCTTTCTTT	TRBV29-1	NA	TRBJ1-1	14	TRBD1
CASSLLAGVLNEQFF	TGTGCCAGCAGCTTGCTAGCGGGAGTACTGAATGAGCAGTTCTTC	TRBV5-6	few	TRBJ2-1	15	TRBD2
CASSMGWAANTEAFF	TGTGCCAGTAGCATGGGTTGGGCAGCGAACACTGAAGCTTTCTTT	TRBV19	NA	TRBJ1-1	15	NA
CASSRGQGGQPQHF	TGTGCCAGCAGTCGCGGACAGGGAGGTCAGCCCCAGCATTTT	TRBV2	NA	TRBJ1-5	14	TRBD1
CASSSPGYGLNEQFF	TGTGCCAGCAGCTCCCCCGGATACGGGTTGAATGAGCAGTTCTTC	TRBV7-2	few	TRBJ2-1	15	NA
CSVGTGTGSYTF	TGCAGCGTTGGGACCGGGACAGGGAGCTACACCTTC	TRBV29-1	NA	TRBJ1-2	12	TRBD1
CASSQIVSYGYTF	TGCGCCAGCAGCCAAATTGTCTCCTATGGCTACACCTTC	TRBV4-1	NA	TRBJ1-2	13	NA
CASSQDRGLGQYF	TGTGCCAGCAGCCAAGACAGGGGATTAGGGCAGTACTTC	TRBV14	NA	TRBJ2-7	13	NA
CSARTSGRAGEQFF	TGCAGCGCCAGGACTAGCGGGAGGGCCGGGGAGCAGTTCTTC	TRBV29-1	NA	TRBJ2-1	14	TRBD2
CASSTLSRTGDHEQYF	TGTGCCAGCAGCACGCTGAGTCGTACGGGAGACCACGAGCAGTACTTC	TRBV5-4	NA	TRBJ2-7	16	NA
CAWSLDRGLYGYTF	TGTGCCTGGAGTCTGGACAGGGGGCTATATGGCTACACCTTC	TRBV30	NA	TRBJ1-2	14	TRBD1
CASSGGGQGDYGYTF	TGTGCCAGCAGCGGCGGGGGACAGGGTGACTATGGCTACACCTTC	TRBV6-6	NA	TRBJ1-2	15	TRBD1
CASSMDRGSYEQYF	TGTGCCAGCAGCATGGACAGGGGTTCCTACGAGCAGTACTTC	TRBV6-1	NA	TRBJ2-7	14	TRBD1
CSVERQGDRGGYTF	TGCAGCGTCGAACGACAGGGGGATCGGGGTGGCTACACCTTC	TRBV29-1	NA	TRBJ1-2	14	TRBD1
CASSSGTSGSGYEQYF	TGTGCCAGCAGCTCCGGGACTAGCGGGAGTGGCTACGAGCAGTACTTC	TRBV5-4	NA	TRBJ2-7	16	TRBD2
CASREDSYNEQFF	TGTGCCAGCAGGGAGGACAGCTACAATGAGCAGTTCTTC	TRBV6-5	NA	TRBJ2-1	13	NA
CASSVGHRSYGYTF	TGTGCCAGCAGCGTGGGTCACAGAAGCTATGGCTACACCTTC	TRBV9	NA	TRBJ1-2	14	NA
CASSLEVAGGCVQYF	TGTGCCAGCAGCTTAGAGGTAGCGGGTGGCTGTGTGCAGTACTTC	TRBV7-2	NA	TRBJ2-7	15	TRBD2
CASSPSLGGEDEAFF	TGCGCCAGCAGCCCTTCGCTGGGCGGGGAGGACGAAGCTTTCTTT	TRBV5-1	few	TRBJ1-1	15	NA
CAWSVLNAEQYF	TGTGCCTGGAGTGTTCTAAATGCCGAGCAGTACTTC	TRBV30	once	TRBJ2-7	12	NA
CASGMTSPGELFF	TGTGCCAGCGGAATGACTAGCCCCGGGGAGCTGTTTTTT	TRBV19	NA	TRBJ2-2	13	TRBD2
CASSRGPATNEKLFF	TGTGCCAGCAGTAGAGGGCCTGCAACTAATGAAAAACTGTTTTTT	TRBV6-1	few	TRBJ1-4	15	NA
CASIQGTGESGYTF	TGTGCCAGCATCCAAGGGACAGGGGAATCCGGCTACACCTTC	TRBV2	NA	TRBJ1-2	14	TRBD1
CASSSRLRTGEQYF	TGTGCCAGCAGCTCCCGCTTAAGGACAGGGGAACAGTACTTC	TRBV7-8	NA	TRBJ2-4	14	TRBD1
CASSRGRTTDTQYF	TGCGCCAGCAGCCGAGGGAGAACCACAGATACGCAGTATTTT	TRBV4-1	NA	TRBJ2-3	14	NA
CASSLPSTTGELFF	TGTGCCAGCAGTCTTCCTAGCACCACCGGGGAGCTGTTTTTT	TRBV6-6	NA	TRBJ2-2	14	NA
CASSSLAGVGEQYF	TGCGCCAGCAGCTCCTTAGCGGGGGTGGGAGAGCAGTACTTC	TRBV5-1	NA	TRBJ2-7	14	TRBD2
CASSKGQGAGANVLTF	TGCGCCAGCAGCAAAGGACAGGGGGCTGGGGCCAACGTCCTGACTTTC	TRBV4-1	NA	TRBJ2-6	16	TRBD1
CASSRDSGGEQYF	TGTGCCAGCAGCAGGGACAGTGGGGGCGAGCAGTACTTC	TRBV6-5	few	TRBJ2-7	13	TRBD1
CASSLSAPRTRTGGAGELFF	TGTGCCAGCAGCTTATCCGCCCCAAGGACTCGGACAGGGGGAGCCGGGGAGCTGTTTTTT	TRBV7-3	NA	TRBJ2-2	20	TRBD1
CASRLPGGVDTQYF	TGTGCCAGCAGGTTACCGGGGGGAGTCGATACGCAGTATTTT	TRBV6-5	few	TRBJ2-3	14	TRBD2
CAWNLDRGEQYF	TGTGCCTGGAACCTCGACAGGGGAGAGCAGTACTTC	TRBV30	NA	TRBJ2-7	12	TRBD1
CAWNTGEDGYPF	TGTGCCTGGAATACAGGGGAGGACGGCTACCCCTTC	TRBV30	few	TRBJ1-2	12	TRBD1
CASSSHPGLAGERGYNEQFF	TGCGCCAGCAGCTCGCACCCGGGACTAGCGGGAGAACGAGGCTACAATGAGCAGTTCTTC	TRBV5-1	NA	TRBJ2-1	20	TRBD2
CASRHRQVDTQYF	TGTGCCAGCAGACACAGACAGGTAGATACGCAGTATTTT	TRBV7-9	NA	TRBJ2-3	13	NA
CSDGGTGYGKLFF	TGCAGCGATGGGGGGACAGGGTACGGAAAACTGTTTTTT	TRBV29-1	few	TRBJ1-4	13	TRBD1